The rows below give T cell receptor beta chains drawn from one sample of a study of T cells after yellow fever vaccination. TCRdb reprocessed the 5' RACE reads via MiXCR and lists one record per CDR3 protein. The top ten clones hold 2.5% of a sample with under 200,000 distinct CDR3 sequences, 5.5% to 7.5% of them seen once. The sequencing used CD4+ T cells sorted from PBMCs, collected about 5 days after the first yellow fever vaccination. These receptors all stem from a man aged 18 to 29 who received the YFV17D yellow fever vaccine. The conserved cysteine and the conserved F or W are not part of the CDR3 here. Clone size is shown for a subset of rows, as once, few, many or a class of expanded clone.

V gene: TRBV20-1; J gene: TRBJ2-1; clone size: many; CDR3 protein: SAAGLAGVSYNEQF
V gene: TRBV12-3/TRBV12-4; J gene: TRBJ2-1; clone size: many; CDR3 protein: ASSLGDRDNEQF
V gene: TRBV3-1; J gene: TRBJ2-1; clone size: many; CDR3 protein: ASSQFLGVEQF
V gene: TRBV10-2; J gene: TRBJ2-1; clone size: many; CDR3 protein: AIRRTGGASPEQF
V gene: TRBV4-2; J gene: TRBJ1-2; clone size: -; CDR3 protein: ASSQGQGFDGYT
V gene: TRBV7-2; J gene: TRBJ1-5; clone size: many; CDR3 protein: ASSSRQGNQPQH
V gene: TRBV10-2; J gene: TRBJ1-3; clone size: many; CDR3 protein: ASGRSIGAGNTIY
V gene: TRBV4-2; J gene: TRBJ2-1; clone size: -; CDR3 protein: ASSQSRQGISYNEQF
V gene: TRBV19; J gene: TRBJ2-2; clone size: few; CDR3 protein: ARRDNSTGELF
V gene: TRBV12-3/TRBV12-4; J gene: TRBJ1-1; clone size: few; CDR3 protein: ASTIKGLNTEAF
V gene: TRBV4-3; J gene: TRBJ2-5; clone size: many; CDR3 protein: ASSQDTRVETQY
V gene: TRBV2; J gene: TRBJ2-1; clone size: few; CDR3 protein: ASKVQGTGGEEQF
V gene: TRBV20-1; J gene: TRBJ2-5; clone size: many; CDR3 protein: SARLVETQY
V gene: TRBV5-1; J gene: TRBJ2-1; clone size: many; CDR3 protein: ASSFDQSSYNEQF
V gene: TRBV7-3; J gene: TRBJ2-5; clone size: few; CDR3 protein: ASSLRRTSGGGTQY
V gene: TRBV20-1; J gene: TRBJ2-1; clone size: many; CDR3 protein: SARAGGGATEEQF
V gene: TRBV7-2; J gene: TRBJ2-1; clone size: few; CDR3 protein: ASSSDRGVYNEQF
V gene: TRBV4-2; J gene: TRBJ1-5; clone size: many; CDR3 protein: ASSQEGDRGVLGQPQH
V gene: TRBV5-4; J gene: TRBJ2-3; clone size: -; CDR3 protein: ASSVGTGADTQY
V gene: TRBV11-1; J gene: TRBJ2-1; clone size: -; CDR3 protein: ASSLSLYNEQF
V gene: TRBV9; J gene: TRBJ1-1; clone size: few; CDR3 protein: ASSVGQVIGEAF
V gene: TRBV3-1; J gene: TRBJ2-1; clone size: -; CDR3 protein: ASSAEAGARNEQF
V gene: TRBV12-3/TRBV12-4; J gene: TRBJ1-4; clone size: few; CDR3 protein: ASRQEGKLF
V gene: TRBV7-2; J gene: TRBJ1-4; clone size: many; CDR3 protein: ASRAGGSEKLF
V gene: TRBV5-1; J gene: TRBJ2-5; clone size: many; CDR3 protein: ASSLFGDQIETQY
V gene: TRBV11-2; J gene: TRBJ2-3; clone size: many; CDR3 protein: ASSRPGLVSDTQY
V gene: TRBV5-1; J gene: TRBJ2-3; clone size: few; CDR3 protein: ASSSQVSGGDTQY
V gene: TRBV3-1; J gene: TRBJ2-2; clone size: many; CDR3 protein: ASSQGLVNTGELF
V gene: TRBV9; J gene: TRBJ2-3; clone size: many; CDR3 protein: ASSVEQGTDTQY
V gene: TRBV2; J gene: TRBJ2-2; clone size: many; CDR3 protein: ASSWTGPTGELF
V gene: TRBV5-6; J gene: TRBJ2-1; clone size: few; CDR3 protein: ASRTGQGSSNEQF
V gene: TRBV30; J gene: TRBJ2-3; clone size: -; CDR3 protein: AWSAGDTQY
V gene: TRBV28; J gene: TRBJ2-5; clone size: many; CDR3 protein: ASSLSEGTQY
V gene: TRBV2; J gene: TRBJ1-1; clone size: -; CDR3 protein: ASSVWGGKMEAF
V gene: TRBV6-5; J gene: TRBJ2-1; clone size: -; CDR3 protein: ASSYSMWSGGAGNEQF
V gene: TRBV20-1; J gene: TRBJ1-2; clone size: -; CDR3 protein: SARAEKSYGYT
V gene: TRBV11-3; J gene: TRBJ2-2; clone size: many; CDR3 protein: ASSPSPRAGGELF
V gene: TRBV3-1; J gene: TRBJ2-1; clone size: -; CDR3 protein: ASRGYQNNEQF
V gene: TRBV7-8; J gene: TRBJ1-6; clone size: many; CDR3 protein: ASSLLGRGVSPLH
V gene: TRBV11-2; J gene: TRBJ1-4; clone size: few; CDR3 protein: ASSLDIGALNEKLF
V gene: TRBV2; J gene: TRBJ2-3; clone size: many; CDR3 protein: ASKGGNTDTQY
V gene: TRBV20-1; J gene: TRBJ1-6; clone size: few; CDR3 protein: SAFSRQGMSWSPLH
V gene: TRBV18; J gene: TRBJ1-2; clone size: many; CDR3 protein: ASSPPVAVTNYGYT
V gene: TRBV4-1; J gene: TRBJ2-7; clone size: few; CDR3 protein: ASSQVTPGQPNWLGSYEQY
V gene: TRBV18; J gene: TRBJ1-4; clone size: many; CDR3 protein: ASSPGTGGSSNEKLF
V gene: TRBV6-1; J gene: TRBJ1-5; clone size: few; CDR3 protein: ASSRGMESQPQH
V gene: TRBV5-1; J gene: TRBJ1-1; clone size: few; CDR3 protein: ASSLVPGANTEAF
V gene: TRBV15; J gene: TRBJ2-5; clone size: many; CDR3 protein: ATSRDMETQY
V gene: TRBV7-2; J gene: TRBJ2-3; clone size: few; CDR3 protein: ASSSGGASDTQY
V gene: TRBV20-1; J gene: TRBJ1-2; clone size: -; CDR3 protein: SAKKTGGVNYGYT